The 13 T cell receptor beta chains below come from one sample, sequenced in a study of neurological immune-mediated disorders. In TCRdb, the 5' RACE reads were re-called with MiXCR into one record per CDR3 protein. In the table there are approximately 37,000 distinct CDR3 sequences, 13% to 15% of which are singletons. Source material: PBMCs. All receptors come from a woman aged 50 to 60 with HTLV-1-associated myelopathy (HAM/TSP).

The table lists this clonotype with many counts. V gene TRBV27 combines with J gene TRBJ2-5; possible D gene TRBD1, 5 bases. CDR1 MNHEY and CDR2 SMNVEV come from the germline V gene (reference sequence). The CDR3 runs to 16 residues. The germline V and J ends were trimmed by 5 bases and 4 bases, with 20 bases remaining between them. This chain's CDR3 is CASSPRFGVGRETQYF. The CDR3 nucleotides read TGTGCCAGCAGTCCCCGGTTTGGTGTGGGGCGAGAGACCCAGTACTTC.

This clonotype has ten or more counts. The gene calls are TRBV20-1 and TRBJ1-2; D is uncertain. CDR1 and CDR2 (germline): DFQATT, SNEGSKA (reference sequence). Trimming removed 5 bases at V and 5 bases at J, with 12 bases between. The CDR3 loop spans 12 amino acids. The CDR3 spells CSADRRPYGYTF. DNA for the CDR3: TGCAGTGCTGATCGGCGGCCATATGGCTACACCTTC.

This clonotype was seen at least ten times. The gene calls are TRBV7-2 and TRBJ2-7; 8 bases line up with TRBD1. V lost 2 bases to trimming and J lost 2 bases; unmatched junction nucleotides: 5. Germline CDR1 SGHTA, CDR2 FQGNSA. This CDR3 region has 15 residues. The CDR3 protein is CASSLNPGQAYEQYF. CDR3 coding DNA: TGTGCCAGCAGCTTAAACCCGGGACAGGCCTACGAGCAGTACTTC.

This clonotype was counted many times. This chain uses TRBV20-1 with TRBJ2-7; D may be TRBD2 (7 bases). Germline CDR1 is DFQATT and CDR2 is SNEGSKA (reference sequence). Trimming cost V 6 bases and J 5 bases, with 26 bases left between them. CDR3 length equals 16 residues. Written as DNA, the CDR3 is TGCAGTGCCACCTCTCGGGCGGGGGCCATTCCTAACGAGCAGTACTTC. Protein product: CSATSRAGAIPNEQYF.

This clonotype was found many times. The CDR3 coding sequence is TGTGCCAGCAGCCCTTCCCTGGGCATGGGCAATCAGCCCCAGCATTTT. Encoded protein: CASSPSLGMGNQPQHF. The chain recombines TRBV6-2 or TRBV6-3 with TRBJ1-5, with D uncertain. Trimming pared 6 bases from V and 2 bases from J, leaving 17 bases between. The CDR3 contains 16 residues. Germline-derived CDR1 and CDR2 are MNHEY and SVGEGT.

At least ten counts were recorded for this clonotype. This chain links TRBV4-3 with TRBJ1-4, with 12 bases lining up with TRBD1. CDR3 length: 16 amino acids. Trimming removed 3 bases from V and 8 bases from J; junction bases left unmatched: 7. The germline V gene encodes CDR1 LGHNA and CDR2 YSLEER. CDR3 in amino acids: CASSQGTGGEGEKLFF. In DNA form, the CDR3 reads TGCGCCAGCAGCCAGGGGACAGGGGGCGAAGGAGAAAAACTGTTTTTT.

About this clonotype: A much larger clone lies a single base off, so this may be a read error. CDR3 residues: CTSSMGTEAFF. The DNA for the CDR3 is TGTACCAGTAGTATGGGGACTGAAGCTTTCTTT. This chain uses TRBV19 with TRBJ1-1; D call uncertain. Per germline, CDR1 LNHDA and CDR2 SQIVND (reference sequence). CDR3 size: 11 residues.

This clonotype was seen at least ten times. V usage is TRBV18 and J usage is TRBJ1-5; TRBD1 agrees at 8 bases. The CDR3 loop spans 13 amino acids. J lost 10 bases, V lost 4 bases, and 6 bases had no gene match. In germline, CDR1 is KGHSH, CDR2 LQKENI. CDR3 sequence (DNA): TGTGCCAGCTCACTGGACAGGGTAGGTCCCCAGCATTTT. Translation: CASSLDRVGPQHF.

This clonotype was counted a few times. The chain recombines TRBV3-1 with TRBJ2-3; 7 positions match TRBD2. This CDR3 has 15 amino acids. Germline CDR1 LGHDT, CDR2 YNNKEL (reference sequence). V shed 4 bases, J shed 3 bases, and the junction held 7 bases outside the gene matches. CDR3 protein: CASSLGLGGTDTQYF. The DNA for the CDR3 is TGTGCCAGCAGCCTCGGACTGGGGGGGACAGATACGCAGTATTTT.

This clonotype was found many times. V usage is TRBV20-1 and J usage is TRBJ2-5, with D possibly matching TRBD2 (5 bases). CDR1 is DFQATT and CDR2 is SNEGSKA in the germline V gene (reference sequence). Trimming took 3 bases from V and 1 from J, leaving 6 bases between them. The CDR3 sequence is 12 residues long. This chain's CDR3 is CSASAGQETQYF. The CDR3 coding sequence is TGCAGTGCTAGTGCGGGCCAAGAGACCCAGTACTTC.

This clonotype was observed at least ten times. The CDR3 nucleotides read TGCGCCAGCAGCCCATCCATGGACGATCGGTACGAGCAGTACTTC. Protein: CASSPSMDDRYEQYF. The rearrangement uses TRBV5-1 and TRBJ2-7; unclear D gene. The CDR3 is 15 residues long. Germline CDR1 and CDR2: SGHRS and YFSETQ. The V gene lost 4 bases and the J gene lost 4 bases, with 18 bases spanning the gap.

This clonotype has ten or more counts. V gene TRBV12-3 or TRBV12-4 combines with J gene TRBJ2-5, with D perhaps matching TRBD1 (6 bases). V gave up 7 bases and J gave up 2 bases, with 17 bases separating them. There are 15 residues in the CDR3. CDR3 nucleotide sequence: TGTGCCAGCATCCTGGATCGAACAGGGCAAGAGACCCAGTACTTC. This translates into CASILDRTGQETQYF.

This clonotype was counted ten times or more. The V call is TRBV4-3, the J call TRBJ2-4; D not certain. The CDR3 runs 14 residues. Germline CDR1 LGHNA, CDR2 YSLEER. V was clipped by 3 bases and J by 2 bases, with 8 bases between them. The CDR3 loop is CASSQQGSKNIQYF. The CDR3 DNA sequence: TGCGCCAGCAGCCAGCAAGGGTCCAAAAACATTCAGTACTTC.